Listed below are T cell receptor beta chains from one sample, sequenced in a study of radiation and T cells in renal cell carcinoma. Only in-frame clones appear in the TCRdb table, and some are missing; sequencing was by immunoSEQ multiplex PCR. Of tens of thousands of clones in the sample, approximately 80% were seen once. Material: blood, obtained from a patient whose treatment included radiotherapy and nephrectomy. The receptors originated from a man aged 60 to 69 with renal cell carcinoma. Both conserved end residues are part of each CDR3. Each record gives: V gene, clone size, J gene, D gene, CDR3 DNA, CDR3 protein. D genes are given only for firm matches. Not all rows give a size; the values are once, few, many and, for expanded clones, a class.

TRBV19	.	TRBJ2-7	.	TGTGCCAGTAGTGGGACTGCTTACTCCTACGAGCAGTACTTC	CASSGTAYSYEQYF
TRBV9	.	TRBJ1-2	TRBD1	TGTGCCAGCAGCGCGGACAGGGGAGGAGACTATGGCTACACCTTC	CASSADRGGDYGYTF
TRBV30	.	TRBJ2-7	.	TGTGCCTGGAGTGTGGCAGGGGTCTCGTATCAGTACTTC	CAWSVAGVSYQYF
TRBV7-8	.	TRBJ2-3	TRBD2	TGTGCCAGCAGCCAAGCGGGGGGGCTAAATACGCAGTATTTT	CASSQAGGLNTQYF
TRBV6-5	.	TRBJ1-4	.	TGTGCCAGCAGGCAAGCGGGAGTTAATGAAAAACTGTTTTTT	CASRQAGVNEKLFF
TRBV5-4	.	TRBJ2-3	.	TGTGCCAGCAGCCTAGGACTTTCCACAGATACGCAGTATTTT	CASSLGLSTDTQYF
TRBV19	few	TRBJ1-4	.	TGTGCCAGTAGCTGGGCCTCCCCAACTAATGAAAAACTGTTTTTT	CASSWASPTNEKLFF
TRBV19	.	TRBJ2-1	TRBD1	TGTGCCAGTAGTATCGGACAGGCCCGCTACAATGAGCAGTTCTTC	CASSIGQARYNEQFF
TRBV7-2	.	TRBJ1-2	TRBD1	TGTGCCAGCAGCTTAGGAGGACAGGAAGGATACACCTTC	CASSLGGQEGYTF
TRBV7-7	.	TRBJ2-5	TRBD2	TGTGCCAGCAGCACTAGCGGGAGGACCTTCCAAGAGACCCAGTACTTC	CASSTSGRTFQETQYF
TRBV7-8	.	TRBJ1-6	.	TGTGCCAGCAGCTTTAGTACAGCTAGCTTCTCGGTGTATTCACCCCTCCACTTT	CASSFSTASFSVYSPLHF
TRBV5-4	.	TRBJ2-3	.	TGTGCCAGCAGCTTAGAGTACATAGATACGCAGTATTTT	CASSLEYIDTQYF
TRBV11-2	.	TRBJ1-1	TRBD1	TGTGCCAGCAGACACAACAGGGGAATGCGGGGAGAACTCTTT	CASRHNRGMRGELF
TRBV11-1	.	TRBJ2-2	TRBD2	TGTGCCAGCAGCTTGATTGGTCTAGCGGGAGCCGGGGAGCTGTTTTTT	CASSLIGLAGAGELFF
TRBV6-5	.	TRBJ1-4	.	TGTGCCAGCAGTTACAGGCCCGAGACGCCCGAAAAACTGTTTTTT	CASSYRPETPEKLFF
TRBV7-2	.	TRBJ2-7	TRBD1	TGTGCCAGCAGCTTGGGACAGGGCTTTAACGAGCAGTACTTC	CASSLGQGFNEQYF
TRBV6-6	.	TRBJ2-1	TRBD2	TGTGCCAGCAGTCTTACGGGACTAGCTAAGAATGAGCAGTTCTTC	CASSLTGLAKNEQFF
TRBV6-1	.	TRBJ2-1	TRBD2	TGTGCCAGCAGTGAAGTAGGTCTAGCGGCCTACAATGAGCAGTTCTTC	CASSEVGLAAYNEQFF
TRBV7-2	.	TRBJ2-3	.	TGTGCCAGCAGCTTATATGGAGATACGCAGTATTTT	CASSLYGDTQYF
TRBV5-1	few	TRBJ2-5	.	TGCGCCAGCAGCCCCCGGGCCAACCAAGAGACCCAGTACTTC	CASSPRANQETQYF
TRBV30	.	TRBJ2-5	.	TGTGCCTGGACTAAGTACGACCAAGAGACCCAGTACTTC	CAWTKYDQETQYF
TRBV7-7	.	TRBJ2-5	TRBD2	TGTGCCAGCAGCTTGGGCTCGACTAGCGGGAGGGCCGGGGAGACCCAGTACTTC	CASSLGSTSGRAGETQYF
TRBV30	.	TRBJ2-2	TRBD2	TGTGCCTGGGCAAGACTAGCTGTAACCGGGGAGCTGTTTTTT	CAWARLAVTGELFF
TRBV28	.	TRBJ1-5	TRBD1	TGTGCCAACTCGGACAGGGTGGATCAGCCCCAGCATTTT	CANSDRVDQPQHF
TRBV7-6	.	TRBJ2-1	TRBD2	TGTGCCAGCAGCGCCTACCGGACTAGCGGGAACCATGAGCAGTTCTTC	CASSAYRTSGNHEQFF
TRBV27	.	TRBJ1-2	.	TGTGCCAGCAGTACGTGGGCCTCGCCTGTGTATGGCTACACCTTC	CASSTWASPVYGYTF
TRBV28	.	TRBJ2-7	TRBD2	TGTGCCAGCAGTGATAGCGGGGGGCTCCCCTCCTACGAGCAGTACTTC	CASSDSGGLPSYEQYF
TRBV7-9	few	TRBJ2-1	TRBD1	TGTGCCAGCAGCCGGGGACAGGGACCCAACAATGAGCAGTTCTTC	CASSRGQGPNNEQFF
TRBV30	.	TRBJ1-2	.	TGTGCCTGGCTCTCTTACCCGGGGGATGGCTACACCTTC	CAWLSYPGDGYTF
TRBV18	.	TRBJ1-6	TRBD1	TGTGCCAGCTCACGGGAGGACAGGGGGACAAATTCACCCCTCCACTTT	CASSREDRGTNSPLHF
TRBV5-1	.	TRBJ2-1	TRBD2	TGCGCCAGCAGCTTGGGAAGCGGGATCTCAAACAATGAGCAGTTCTTC	CASSLGSGISNNEQFF
TRBV11-2	few	TRBJ2-1	TRBD2	TGTGCCAGCAGCCGTGCTATTAGCGGGAGTACGGAAAATGAGCAGTTCTTC	CASSRAISGSTENEQFF
TRBV7-8	.	TRBJ1-6	.	TGTGCCAGCAGCTCCCTTGGACAAGGGAATTCACCCCTCCACTTT	CASSSLGQGNSPLHF
TRBV7-8	.	TRBJ1-5	.	TGTGCCAGCAGCTTAGAGAGGATCTCCCACAATCAGCCCCAGCATTTT	CASSLERISHNQPQHF
TRBV4-1	.	TRBJ2-1	TRBD2	TGCGCCAGCAGCCAAGAGACTAGCGGCACCTACAATGAGCAGTTCTTC	CASSQETSGTYNEQFF
TRBV5-6	.	TRBJ2-2	.	TGTGCCAGCAGCTTGGGGCTCCCGCGGTACACCGGGGAGCTGTTTTTT	CASSLGLPRYTGELFF
TRBV10-3	.	TRBJ1-1	.	TGTGCCATCAGTGGGTCTTGGACAAGGACAAACACTGAAGCTTTCTTT	CAISGSWTRTNTEAFF
TRBV19	.	TRBJ2-1	.	TGTGCCAGTAGTATCTGGGGGACCGCCACCTACAATGAGCAGTTCTTC	CASSIWGTATYNEQFF
TRBV7-9	once	TRBJ1-2	TRBD1	TGTGCCAGCATCCTACCCCCCCAGGCGGGACAGGGGGTCGATGGCTACACCTTC	CASILPPQAGQGVDGYTF
TRBV19	few	TRBJ1-1	.	TGTGCCAGTACCACTTCCGGGGGCATTGAAGCTTTCTTT	CASTTSGGIEAFF
TRBV28	few	TRBJ1-2	TRBD1	TGTGCCAGCAGTGGGACAGCCGCCAACTATGGCTACACCTTC	CASSGTAANYGYTF
TRBV11-2	.	TRBJ2-7	TRBD1	TGTGCCAGCAGCCTCGACAGGGACGAGCAGTACTTC	CASSLDRDEQYF
TRBV14	.	TRBJ2-3	.	TGTGCCAGCAGCCAAGAGAGCCTCTCGGGTACGCAGTATTTT	CASSQESLSGTQYF
TRBV9	many	TRBJ2-6	.	TGTGCCAGCCATAGGGGGAACGTCCTGACTTTC	CASHRGNVLTF
TRBV19	.	TRBJ2-2	TRBD1	TGTGCCAGTAAAAATTACAGGGGGTCTGGCGGGGAGCTGTTTTTT	CASKNYRGSGGELFF
TRBV5-1	.	TRBJ2-3	TRBD2	TGCGCCAGCAGCTTCGGGACTAGCGGGAGGTCGAGAGATACGCAGTATTTT	CASSFGTSGRSRDTQYF
TRBV29-1	.	TRBJ2-5	.	TGCAGCGTTGAAGAGGCCGAGACCCAGTACTTC	CSVEEAETQYF
TRBV5-1	.	TRBJ1-4	.	TGCGCCAGCAGCTTGGGAACGGGGTTCGTTGAAAAACTGTTTTTT	CASSLGTGFVEKLFF
TRBV5-1	.	TRBJ2-3	.	TGCGCCAGCAGCTTGGGTTCGAACACAGATACGCAGTATTTT	CASSLGSNTDTQYF
TRBV19	.	TRBJ1-3	.	TGTGCCAGTAGTATAAGAGGTCAGGAGCCTGGAAACACCATATATTTT	CASSIRGQEPGNTIYF
TRBV9	.	TRBJ1-4	.	TGTGCCAGCAGCCTCACGGTAGGGGGGCGAGATGAAAAACTGTTTTTT	CASSLTVGGRDEKLFF
TRBV14	.	TRBJ1-1	.	TGTGCCAGCAGCCAACTCCGGGACACTGAAGCTTTCTTT	CASSQLRDTEAFF
TRBV5-1	.	TRBJ2-1	TRBD2	TGCGCCAGCAGCTTGGACGGACTAGCGGGGGAAAATGAGCAGTTCTTC	CASSLDGLAGENEQFF
TRBV7-2	few	TRBJ2-7	.	TGTGCCAGCAGCGACGGTTTTGGGCAAGTCGTATCCTACGAGCAGTACTTC	CASSDGFGQVVSYEQYF
TRBV7-9	.	TRBJ2-1	TRBD2	TGTGCCAGCAGAGCAGGACTAGCGGAATACAATGAGCAGTTCTTC	CASRAGLAEYNEQFF
TRBV11-3	.	TRBJ2-1	TRBD2	TGTGCCAGCAGCTTAGGTGCGGGAGTTAGCTACAATGAGCAGTTCTTC	CASSLGAGVSYNEQFF
TRBV30	.	TRBJ2-7	.	TGTGCCTGGAGTTTCCCAGGGATGAGCGAGCAGTACTTC	CAWSFPGMSEQYF
TRBV18	.	TRBJ1-2	TRBD1	TGTGCCAGCTCACCTGACAGGGAGGGCGGCTACACCTTC	CASSPDREGGYTF
TRBV11-3	.	TRBJ2-3	.	TGTGCCAGCAGCTTAGGGGGCGTAGGGAGAAGGGATACGCAGTATTTT	CASSLGGVGRRDTQYF